The present TCR beta chain was sequenced within a study of T cell responses to AZD1222 COVID-19 vaccine (dated by TCRdb to the early 2020s). At the level of the whole study: TCR sequencing was performed for about 250 trial participants, of whom 200 to 210 were given two doses of AZD1222 and 26 were given two doses of MenACWY control vaccine. Trial participants were enrolled by age into subgroups of 18-55, 56-69 and 70-plus years, and 148, 28 and 57 TCR-sequenced participants, respectively, were included in these subgroups.

The research as a whole found: Because no day 14 peak-response samples were available, the repertoires could be characterized only after the peak T cell response. The 56-69-year group was small, and its depth increase did not reach significance, likely because of low power. Conclusions about previously exposed vaccinees are limited, since just a handful of AZD1222 recipients were seropositive for SARS-CoV-2 at baseline. CD4 TCRs associated with the vaccine covered the entire spike protein, and the dominant responses were in regions 160-218 and 743-854. Reportedly, almost half of the unique spike-specific TCRs recognized epitopes lying outside the regions that are mutated in the B.1.351 and B.1.1.7 variants. Most participants were white British and females outnumbered males, and the authors suggested that clonal diversity may have been underestimated. A significant rise in spike-specific TCR breadth and depth was observed after two AZD1222 doses relative to day 0 and relative to MenACWY recipients.

V trim: 3 bases; J trim: 4 bases; unmatched bases: 11. Reading the germline V gene gives CDR1 MNHNS and CDR2 SASEGT. The CDR3 spans 16 residues, from the cysteine through the phenylalanine. Only the CDR3 part of the read is kept: 48 bases, read in frame from the first base. Worth noting for this clone: No antigen is known for it. There are no base qualities to consult, and no much larger clone falls within one base.

The time point label for this specimen denotes: about 28 days (+/-7) after the second vaccine dose. AZD1222 recipients whose second dose came at about 4 weeks and those whose second dose came at about 12 weeks were combined into one group, since spike-specific TCR depth and breadth did not differ between the two schedules. Vaccinee samples were obtained from the UK trials COV001 and COV002, which included a single-blind randomized controlled phase 2/3 trial of AZD1222 (ChAdOx1 nCoV-19) in healthy adults. For TCRbeta chain sequencing, PBMC samples were collected from trial participants at day 0 and at day 28 after the second dose. The CDR3 regions of human TCRbeta chains were analyzed by immunosequencing. The authors processed their data as follows. TCRs in the repertoires were compared against a reference library of SARS-CoV-2-specific TCRs that had been generated with the MIRA antigen-specificity platform. Breadth was defined as the fraction of unique TCRs that were SARS-CoV-2-associated. Depth was defined as the fraction of total T cells that were SARS-CoV-2-associated. Using the MIRA data, each spike-specific TCR was mapped to the spike region that the TCR reacts to and placed in a CD4 or CD8 class. Log10-transformed breadth and depth values were compared by one-way ANOVA with Sidak's multiple comparisons tests. This is the immuneACCESS table as TCRdb keeps it, with only in-frame sequences that have V and J called. A part of the clones is gone; compared with another copy, unresolved V genes explain less than half, and the rest is unexplained. The V and J calls and clone size are taken from that table; D and trimming were inferred from the DNA. In all, the sample holds around 130,000 clones, and 70% to 90% of those were seen once. The ten largest clones add up to 9.5% of the sample.

Sequences were derived from peripheral blood, sampled 28 days after the second AZD1222 dose. Rearrangement joined TRBV6-1 to TRBJ1-2; 7 central nucleotides agree with TRBD1. This TCR was sampled from an adult who received the AZD1222 COVID-19 vaccine. The bases are TGTGCCAGCAGTGAGGCGGGACAGCCGCTTGTCTATGGCTACACCTTC. It specifies CASSEAGQPLVYGYTF.